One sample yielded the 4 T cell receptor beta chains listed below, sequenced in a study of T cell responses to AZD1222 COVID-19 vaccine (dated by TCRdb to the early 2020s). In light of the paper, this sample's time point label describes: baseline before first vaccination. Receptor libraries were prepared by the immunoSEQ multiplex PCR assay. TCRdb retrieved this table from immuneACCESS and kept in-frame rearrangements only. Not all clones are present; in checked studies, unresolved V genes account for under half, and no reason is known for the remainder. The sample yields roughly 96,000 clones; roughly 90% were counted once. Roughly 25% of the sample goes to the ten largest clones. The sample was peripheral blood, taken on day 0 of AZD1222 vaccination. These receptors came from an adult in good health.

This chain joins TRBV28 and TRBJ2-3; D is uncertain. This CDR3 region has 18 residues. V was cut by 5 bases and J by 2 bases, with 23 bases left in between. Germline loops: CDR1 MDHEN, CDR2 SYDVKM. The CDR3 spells CASSIRPGRGRDTDTQYF. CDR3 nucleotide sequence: TGTGCCAGCAGTATTCGACCCGGTCGCGGACGTGACACAGATACGCAGTATTTT.

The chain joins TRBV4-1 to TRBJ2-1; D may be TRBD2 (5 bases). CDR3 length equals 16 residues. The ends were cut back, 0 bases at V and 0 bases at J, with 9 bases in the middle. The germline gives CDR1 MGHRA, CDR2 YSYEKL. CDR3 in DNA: TGCGCCAGCAGCCAAGATAGGCGGGTCTCCTACAATGAGCAGTTCTTC. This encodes CASSQDRRVSYNEQFF.

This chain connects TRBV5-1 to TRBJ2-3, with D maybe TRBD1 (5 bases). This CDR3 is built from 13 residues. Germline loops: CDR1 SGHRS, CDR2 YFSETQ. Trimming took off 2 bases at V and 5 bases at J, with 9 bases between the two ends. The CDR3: CASSFGAQDTQYF. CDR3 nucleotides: TGCGCCAGCAGCTTTGGGGCCCAAGATACGCAGTATTTT. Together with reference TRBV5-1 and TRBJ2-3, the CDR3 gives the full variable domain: KAGVTQTPRYLIKTRGQQVTLSCSPISGHRSVSWYQQTPGQGLQFLFEYFSETQRNKGNFPGRFSGRQFSNSRSEMNVSTLELGDSALYLCASSFGAQDTQYFGPGTRLTVL.

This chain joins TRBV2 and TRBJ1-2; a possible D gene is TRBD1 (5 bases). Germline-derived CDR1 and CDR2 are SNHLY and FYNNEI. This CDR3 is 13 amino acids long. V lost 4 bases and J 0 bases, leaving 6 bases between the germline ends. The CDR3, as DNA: TGTGCCAGCAGTGGAGGGGCTAACTATGGCTACACCTTC. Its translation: CASSGGANYGYTF.